This T cell receptor (beta chain) stems from a study of blood T cell repertoires in COVID-19. Clones were sequenced by immunoSEQ multiplex PCR, and TCRdb holds only the in-frame ones, with some missing. The sample contains more than 90,000 clones, about four fifths of which appear only once. Trimming took off 5 bases at V and 7 bases at J, with 20 bases between the two ends. Germline V gene lookup returns CDR1 SSHAT and CDR2 FNYEAQ (reference sequence). The CDR3 covers 16 residues. This clonotype was sampled from a man older than 75 with acute or convalescent COVID-19. V is TRBV7-7 and J is TRBJ2-2, with a possible D match to TRBD2 (6 bases). Sequences were obtained from peripheral blood. CDR3 sequence reads: CASSRIRDSIFGELFF. DNA of the CDR3: TGTGCCAGCAGCCGTATTCGGGACTCAATATTCGGGGAGCTGTTTTTT.